What follows describes a single T cell receptor (beta chain). The data belong to a study of blood T cell repertoires in COVID-19. On the study more broadly: Collection of acute and convalescent COVID-19 samples took place in the United States, Italy and Spain. In each case, the material was cDNA or gDNA derived from T cells, B-cell-depleted T cells, or PBMCs.

Germline V gene sequence: CDR1 MNHEY, CDR2 SVGAGI. Trimming pared 8 bases from V and 3 bases from J, leaving 8 bases between. The CDR3 length is 11 residues. In the study's own analysis: Counts of nucleated cells, estimated from reference gene primer amplification, were obtained. TCRdb keeps only in-frame clones here, not all; method: immunoSEQ multiplex PCR. That table supplies the V and J calls and clone size; D and trimming were determined from the DNA. Among 240,000 or so clones listed, more than 75% were seen once. This chain joins TRBV6-5 and TRBJ2-7; possible D gene TRBD1, 6 bases. The clonotype comes from a woman in her 70s with active or convalescent COVID-19. The sequenced material came from peripheral blood. This CDR3 is CASYRDYEQYF. CDR3 in DNA: TGTGCCAGCTACAGGGACTACGAGCAGTACTTC.